The clone carrying this TCR beta chain has just one count. Its antigen is still unknown. These data originate in a study of vaccination and CD4 T cells after COVID-19. Stated treatment: roughly 11-day PBMC culture with coronavirus spike peptide pools or control peptides (ViraFEST assay). The authors replaced half the medium with fresh IL-2 medium on days 3 and 7. The CDR3 sequence is 14 residues long. Germline V gives CDR1 SGHNT, CDR2 YENEEA. Trimming removed 4 bases at V and 0 bases at J, with 9 bases between. Study-level findings and limits: From a median of roughly 21 to 40, SARS-CoV-2-reactive clonotypes increased, though not significantly. Convalescent patients displayed a median about 86% of reactive clones emerging only post-vaccination.

The study sequenced cultured CD4+ T cell DNA using the Oncomine TCR Beta short-read assay. Each CDR3 protein is one row after TCRdb ran MiXCR on the PCR reads. This repertoire shows 15,000 to 20,000 distinct CDR3 sequences, about 75% found once; its top ten account for around 15%. The specimen sequenced was CD4+ T cells from blood, cultured in vitro. The source is a human donor who had recovered from COVID-19. The chain joins TRBV11-3 to TRBJ1-1; D might be TRBD1 (5 bases). The CDR3 DNA reads TGTGCCAGCAGCTCGGGACCGCTGAACACTGAAGCTTTCTTT. Protein product: CASSSGPLNTEAFF.